The following is a T cell receptor (beta chain) sequence with its context. Its antigen is undetermined. Healthy bone marrow donors made up the donor group. This entry is derived from a study of cytomegalovirus exposure and HLA in healthy donors. Overall study results and limits: Cytomegalovirus status was reportedly diagnosed by the classifier with high sensitivity and specificity. The authors later found TCR association rates varying by HLA locus, with DRB1 most and HLA-C fewest.

Amplification used 60 Vbeta primers and 13 Jbeta primers. Sequencing used immunoSEQ multiplex PCR; TCRdb keeps in-frame clones, though not all of them. In the table there are 100,000 or so clones, approximately 76% of which are singletons. J gave up 0 bases and V 3 bases, and 7 bases lay outside the gene matches. Germline loops: CDR1 LNHDA, CDR2 SQIVND (reference sequence). This CDR3 contains 16 residues. The sequenced sample was PBMCs. This clonotype originated in a man aged 25-40 years in good health and CMV-seropositive. The V gene is TRBV19, the J gene TRBJ1-1, with TRBD1 matching 7 bases. The CDR3 loop is CASSIFRTGLNTEAFF. The CDR3 region has the DNA TGTGCCAGTAGTATTTTCAGGACAGGTTTGAACACTGAAGCTTTCTTT.